The following is a T cell receptor (beta chain) sequence with its context. The target antigen is unknown. PCR was performed using 60 Vbeta and 13 Jbeta primers. The data were produced by immunoSEQ multiplex PCR, yet TCRdb's version contains in-frame clones alone and is incomplete. The table lists tens of thousands of clones, approximately 72% of them singletons. This sample stems from a study of cytomegalovirus exposure and HLA in healthy donors. Study observations and caveats: Accounts indicate the classifier identified cytomegalovirus status with strong specificity and sensitivity. The study recorded 150 to 200 TCR beta chains that were cytomegalovirus-associated.

Sequenced: PBMCs. This clonotype was obtained from a woman aged 40 to 49 in good health and CMV-seropositive.

Written as DNA, the CDR3 is TGCGCCAGCAGCCAAGACCCTCCGACAGGGGAGGGTGAAAAACTGTTTTTT. This encodes CASSQDPPTGEGEKLFF. The chain combines TRBV4-3 with TRBJ1-4; 8 bases line up with TRBD1. J was trimmed by 7 bases and V by 0 bases; bases with no gene match: 10. The length of the CDR3 is 17 residues. The germline gives CDR1 LGHNA, CDR2 YSLEER.